This T cell receptor beta chain was sequenced during a study of blood T cell repertoires in COVID-19. For the study at large: The United States, Italy and Spain provided the acute and convalescent COVID-19 samples. Sources were T cells, B-cell-depleted T cells, or PBMCs; the material itself was cDNA or gDNA.

Per the germline V gene, CDR1 is SGHDN and CDR2 is FVKESK. Trimming cost V 4 bases and J 0 bases, with 7 bases left between them. The CDR3 is 14 residues long. This clone was seen more than once but under ten times. Authors' data handling: Cell counts per sample came from amplifying reference gene primers. TCRdb's copy holds only in-frame clones and misses some; the assay was immunoSEQ multiplex PCR. The V and J calls and clone size are taken from that table; D and trimming were inferred from the DNA. This sample has about 89,000 clones, with 65% to 80% found just once. Sequencing was done on a sample of peripheral blood. The sequence derives from a human donor in a cohort sampled during active COVID-19. The chain is built from TRBV14 and TRBJ1-3; perhaps TRBD1 as D (5 bases). This CDR3 is CASSRQSSGNTIYF. CDR3 DNA sequence: TGTGCCAGCAGCCGACAGTCCTCTGGAAACACCATATATTTT.